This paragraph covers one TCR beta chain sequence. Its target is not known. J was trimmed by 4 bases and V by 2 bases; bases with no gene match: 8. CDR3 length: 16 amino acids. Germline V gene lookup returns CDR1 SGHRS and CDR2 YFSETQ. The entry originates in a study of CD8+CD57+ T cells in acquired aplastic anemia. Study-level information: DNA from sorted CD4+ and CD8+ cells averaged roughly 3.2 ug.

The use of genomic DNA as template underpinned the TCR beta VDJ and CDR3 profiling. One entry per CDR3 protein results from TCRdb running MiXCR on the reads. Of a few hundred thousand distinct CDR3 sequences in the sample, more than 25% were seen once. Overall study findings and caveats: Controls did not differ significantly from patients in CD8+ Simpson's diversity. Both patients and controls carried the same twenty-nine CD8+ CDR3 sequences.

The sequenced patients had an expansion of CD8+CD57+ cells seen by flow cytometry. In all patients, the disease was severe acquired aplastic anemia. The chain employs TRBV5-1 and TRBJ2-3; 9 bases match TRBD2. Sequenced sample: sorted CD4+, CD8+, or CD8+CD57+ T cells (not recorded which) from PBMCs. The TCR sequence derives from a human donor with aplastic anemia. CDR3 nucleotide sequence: TGCGCCAGCAGCTTAGGTAGCGGGAGAGAAGCAGATACGCAGTATTTT. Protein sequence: CASSLGSGREADTQYF.